This T cell receptor (beta chain) was sequenced for a study of a mutant IDH1 vaccine in newly diagnosed glioma. The wider study: V12 came at week 35, V13 at week 47.

Study outcomes and limitations: Pseudoprogression appeared unlinked to shifts in leading peripheral T cell clonotypes.

Here immunoSEQ multiplex PCR was the method, and the copy in TCRdb shows in-frame clones only, minus some. This sample has 40,000 or so clones, with 82% found just once. This CDR3 has 15 amino acids. V was shortened by 0 bases and J by 2 bases, with 11 bases between the two germline ends. The time point denotes: week 47, end of study. One vaccine dose held 300 ug of mutant IDH1 20-mer peptide and came with topical imiquimod. Comments on this clone: The antigen is not known.

This chain connects TRBV23-1 to TRBJ2-7; D is ambiguous. TRBV23-1 has ORF status, its function being uncertain. The sequenced sample was PBMCs, obtained from a glioma patient whose treatment included an IDH1 peptide vaccine. This receptor was identified in a man between 18 and 29 years old with glioma. Some clones in this sample may be carry-over from other donors' samples. The CDR3 region is CASSQSTDKTYEQYF. CDR3 nucleotide sequence: TGCGCCAGCAGTCAATCTACCGACAAGACCTACGAGCAGTACTTC.